These 28 T cell receptor beta chains were sequenced from one sample in a study of metastatic and nonmetastatic thyroid tumors. TCRdb re-called the PCR reads via MiXCR. This sample carries tens of thousands of clones, approximately 22% of them seen once, and the ten largest clones take about 4%. Thyroid surgery had not been preceded by any treatment in any patient. Sequencing was done on a sample of blood. These receptors came from a female donor with papillary thyroid cancer or a benign thyroid nodule (not recorded which). Some clones in this sample may be carry-over from other donors' samples.

The table lists this clone with many counts. The chain has TRBV5-4 and TRBJ2-3; 7 positions match TRBD2. With 2 bases clipped from V and 5 bases from J, the junction kept 2 bases outside the gene matches. Germline V lookup: CDR1 SGHNT, CDR2 YYREEE (reference sequence). There are 13 residues in the CDR3. CDR3 sequence: CASSLSGGDTQYF. CDR3 sequence (DNA): TGTGCCAGCAGCTTATCGGGAGGAGATACGCAGTATTTT.

This clone was counted ten times or more. This rearrangement joins TRBV6-1 to TRBJ2-7, with D perhaps matching TRBD1 (6 bases). The length of the CDR3 is 14 residues. Trimming stripped 6 bases from V and 2 bases from J, with 14 bases between. Per germline, CDR1 MNHNS and CDR2 SASEGT. The CDR3 bases are TGTGCCAGCAGCCTAGCACAGGGCCCCTACGAGCAGTACTTC. Translating gives CASSLAQGPYEQYF.

This clone appeared many times. The rearrangement joins TRBV20-1 to TRBJ1-5; no definite D call. CDR3 size: 11 residues. The ends were cut back, 4 bases at V and 4 bases at J, with 5 bases in the middle. Germline assignment: CDR1 DFQATT and CDR2 SNEGSKA (reference sequence). The CDR3 DNA reads as TGCAGTGCTACCCCAAATCAGCCCCAGCATTTT. It codes for CSATPNQPQHF.

In this sample, this clone turned up many times. A much larger clone lies a single base off, so this may be a read error. The missing conserved phenylalanine or tryptophan at the end of this CDR3 makes a read error likely. The rearrangement links TRBV6-1 to TRBJ1-1, with 9 nucleotides matching TRBD1. Germline V gives CDR1 MNHNS, CDR2 SASEGT. This CDR3 region has 14 residues. The V segment lost 6 bases and the J segment 5 bases; nucleotides outside the gene matches: 7. The CDR3 reads CASRPLTGGTEAFS. Written as DNA, the CDR3 is TGTGCCAGCAGGCCTTTGACAGGGGGAACTGAAGCTTTCTCT.

Ten or more counts support this clone. This chain uses TRBV20-1 with TRBJ1-5; a weak D match, TRBD1 (5 bases). This CDR3 is built from 13 residues. Between the trimmed V and J ends, which lost 5 bases and 3 bases, there was a span of 11 bases. The germline V gene encodes CDR1 DFQATT and CDR2 SNEGSKA (reference sequence). The CDR3 sequence is CSAPTEDNQPQHF. Written as DNA, the CDR3 is TGCAGTGCTCCGACAGAAGACAATCAGCCCCAGCATTTT.

This chain uses TRBV4-2 with TRBJ1-1; D is unclear. The CDR3 is made up of 13 amino acids. Germline CDR1 and CDR2: LGHNA and YNFKEQ. Trimming took off 0 bases at V and 8 bases at J, with 10 bases between the two ends. The CDR3, as DNA: TGTGCCAGCAGCCAAGAGAGGGCTTCGGAAGCTTTCTTT. Its translation: CASSQERASEAFF.

This clone was seen ten or more times. The same CDR3 is also encoded by other DNA sequences in this sample. The DNA of the CDR3 is TGTGCCAGCAGCCCCGGGACCGGCTACACCTTC. Protein: CASSPGTGYTF. The chain recombines TRBV6-1 with TRBJ1-2; D is possibly TRBD1 (5 bases). With 6 bases removed from V and 8 bases from J, the gap between germline ends came to 10 bases. CDR3 size: 11 residues. Germline V gives CDR1 MNHNS, CDR2 SASEGT.

Points on this clone: At one end, the junction sequence differs from germline, possibly due to a read error. The chain joins TRBV6-1 to TRBJ2-3, with D hard to call. The CDR3 is 15 amino acids. Germline CDR1 is MNHNS and CDR2 is SASEGT. CDR3 nucleotides: TGTGCCAGCAGTGAGGGGTCAGTGGAAACAGATAGGCAGTATTTT. Protein: CASSEGSVETDRQYF.

This clone was observed many times. This sequence joins TRBV7-3 and TRBJ1-1; D might be TRBD1 (5 bases). Trimming removed 5 bases at V and 0 bases at J, with 16 bases between. CDR1 and CDR2 from the germline V gene are SGHTA and FQGTGA. The CDR3 length is 16 residues. CDR3 amino acids: CASSRNGGVMNTEAFF. CDR3 DNA: TGTGCCAGCAGCCGAAATGGGGGGGTAATGAACACTGAAGCTTTCTTT.

This clone has at least ten counts. The V call is TRBV5-6, the J call TRBJ2-7; tentative D call: TRBD1 (8 bases). The CDR3 consists of 15 residues. V lost 4 bases, J lost 5 bases, and 19 bases lay in between. The germline V gene encodes CDR1 SGHDT and CDR2 YYEEEE. The CDR3 DNA is TGTGCCAGCAGCCCAGGGGGCGGGGGCAGGCACGAGCAGTACTTC. Amino acid sequence: CASSPGGGGRHEQYF.

Notes on this clone: At one end the junction does not follow the germline gene, possibly because of a read error. The chain employs TRBV11-2 and TRBJ2-2; unclear D gene. Germline V gene data show CDR1 as SGHAT and CDR2 as FQNNGV. This CDR3 is built from 15 residues. CDR3 DNA: TGTGCCCGCAGCCTCGTAGTCGATCGCCCCGTGGAGCTGTTTTTT. Protein sequence: CARSLVVDRPVELFF.

The sample holds a few counts of this clone. One junction end does not reproduce the germline sequence, and a read error may be involved. This sequence joins TRBV20-1 and TRBJ1-1, with unresolved D. The CDR3 totals 12 residues. Looked up from germline, CDR1 is DFQATT and CDR2 is SNEGSKA (reference sequence). In nucleotides, the CDR3 is TGCAGTGTTTCCCCGATGAACGCTGAAGCTTCCTTT. The encoded protein is CSVSPMNAEASF.

This clone was seen only a few times. A much larger clone sits a single nucleotide away, making a read error possible. The V gene is TRBV7-7, the J gene TRBJ2-5; D perhaps matches TRBD1 (5 bases). The CDR3 runs to 16 residues. Germline CDR1 reads SSHAT; CDR2 reads FNYEAQ (reference sequence). The DNA for the CDR3 is TGTGCTAGCAGCCAAGGGGCTATCAGATCCCAAGAGACCCAGTACTTC. Its translation is CASSQGAIRSQETQYF.

Comments on this clone: A much bigger clone sits one base away, suggesting this may be a read error. This chain uses TRBV6-5 with TRBJ1-4; no clear D gene. Germline V gene data show CDR1 as MNHEY and CDR2 as SVGAGI. The CDR3 length is 15 residues. V lost 4 bases and J lost 5, with 14 bases in between. As DNA, the CDR3 is TGTGCCAGCAGTTTAGACTGGGTTTCGAATGAAAAACTGTTTTTT. This gives the protein CASSLDWVSNEKLFF.

This clone was observed at least ten times. The genes are TRBV7-8 and TRBJ2-1; D is perhaps TRBD2 (6 bases). Looked up from germline, CDR1 is SGHVS and CDR2 is FQNEAQ. The CDR3 covers 16 residues. V was pared by 5 bases and J by 0 bases, with 14 bases between. CDR3 loop: CASSLLARNSYNEQFF. The DNA for the CDR3 is TGTGCCAGCAGCCTGCTAGCGCGGAACTCCTACAATGAGCAGTTCTTC.

The sample holds many counts of this clone. The chain is built from TRBV15 and TRBJ1-6; D perhaps matches TRBD1 (6 bases). The CDR3 has 15 amino acids. The V gene lost 1 base and the J gene lost 7 bases, with 11 bases spanning the gap. Germline CDR1 is LNHNV and CDR2 is YYDKDF (reference sequence). In nucleotides, the CDR3 is TGTGCCACCAGCAGAGGAGGGGGAAGAAATTCACCCCTCCACTTT. Its translation: CATSRGGGRNSPLHF.

V gene TRBV20-1 combines with J gene TRBJ1-3, with D possibly TRBD1 on 5 matching bases. Germline loops: CDR1 DFQATT, CDR2 SNEGSKA (reference sequence). V lost 3 bases to trimming and J lost 2 bases, with 11 bases between them. This CDR3 is built from 14 residues. The CDR3 reads CSARGHPTGNTIYF. The CDR3 coding sequence is TGCAGTGCTAGGGGGCACCCCACTGGAAACACCATATATTTT.

There are many counts of this clone. V gene TRBV28 combines with J gene TRBJ1-6; D gene ambiguous. Trimming took 7 bases from V and 13 from J, leaving 14 bases between them. Looked up from germline, CDR1 is MDHEN and CDR2 is SYDVKM. The CDR3 extends over 12 amino acids. The CDR3: CASTSQRGPLHF. The CDR3 coding sequence is TGTGCCAGCACCTCTCAGAGAGGGCCCCTCCACTTT.

V gene TRBV10-3 combines with J gene TRBJ2-3, with D possibly matching TRBD2 (5 bases). V lost 6 bases, J lost 0 bases, and 19 bases lay in between. Per the germline V gene, CDR1 is ENHRY and CDR2 is SYGVKD. This CDR3 contains 17 residues. CDR3: CAISLYERTSSTDTQYF. CDR3 coding DNA: TGTGCCATCAGCTTATACGAGCGGACCTCTAGCACAGATACGCAGTATTTT.

In its sample, this clone was seen many times. The J gene is TRBJ2-1, the V gene TRBV19; D might be TRBD1 or TRBD2, each matching 6 bases. The germline gives CDR1 LNHDA, CDR2 SQIVND (reference sequence). The germline V and J ends were trimmed by 7 bases and 9 bases, with 34 bases remaining between them. The CDR3 has 19 residues. The CDR3 spells CASTQPNGGRRTRIGEQFF. For the CDR3, the DNA is TGTGCCAGTACCCAACCGAATGGGGGGCGCAGGACTCGAATCGGTGAGCAGTTCTTC.

About this clone itself: The junction departs from the called germline gene at one end, perhaps through a read error. J is TRBJ2-7 and V is TRBV6-1, with TRBD2 identical over 7 bases. In germline, CDR1 is MNHNS, CDR2 SASEGT. The length of the CDR3 is 13 residues. The CDR3 reads CASSLSGDYEQNF. CDR3 coding DNA: TGTGCCAGCAGTCTTTCCGGGGACTACGAGCAGAACTTC.

The V gene is TRBV5-6, the J gene TRBJ1-1, with TRBD1 matching 8 bases. V was pared by 4 bases and J by 7 bases, with 15 bases of the junction left unmatched. The CDR3 consists of 16 residues. In germline, CDR1 is SGHDT, CDR2 YYEEEE. As DNA, the CDR3 is TGTGCCAGCAGCAACGTGGACAGGGCGTGGGTCGTTGAAGCTTTCTTT. The encoded protein is CASSNVDRAWVVEAFF. The entire variable domain, with the rest obtained from reference TRBV5-6 and TRBJ1-1, is as follows: DAGVTQSPTHLIKTRGQQVTLRCSPKSGHDTVSWYQQALGQGPQFIFQYYEEEERQRGNFPDRFSGHQFPNYSSELNVNALLLGDSALYLCASSNVDRAWVVEAFFGQGTRLTVV.

This clone was observed many times. The chain carries TRBV10-3 and TRBJ2-7, with 7 bases aligning to TRBD2. V lost 3 bases to trimming and J lost 3 bases; unmatched junction nucleotides: 8. Germline-derived CDR1 and CDR2 are ENHRY and SYGVKD. CDR3 size: 15 residues. The CDR3 region is CAISEVFERDYEQYF. As DNA, the CDR3 is TGTGCCATCAGTGAAGTCTTCGAGCGGGACTACGAGCAGTACTTC.

Worth noting for this clone: Sequence at one end of the junction differs from germline and may be a read error. The chain combines TRBV6-1 with TRBJ2-2, with TRBD1 matching 7 bases. The CDR3 has 15 amino acids. The germline CDR1 and CDR2 sequences are MNHNS and SASEGT. The CDR3 bases are TGTGCCAGCACGCCGGGACAGACAAACACCGGGGACCTGTTTTTT. Amino acids: CASTPGQTNTGDLFF.

In its sample, this clone was seen many times. V and J are TRBV3-1 and TRBJ2-4; weak D call: TRBD1 (5 bases). V gave up 4 bases and J gave up 3 bases, with 16 bases separating them. Germline CDR1 LGHDT, CDR2 YNNKEL (reference sequence). The CDR3 contains 16 residues. CDR3 DNA sequence: TGTGCCAGCAGCCCCAGGGTCCTCTCTGTCAAAAACATTCAGTACTTC. Protein product: CASSPRVLSVKNIQYF.

About this clone itself: The CDR3 carries no conserved terminal phenylalanine or tryptophan, so it likely arises from a read error. The V call is TRBV15, the J call TRBJ2-6, with 7 bases aligning to TRBD2. CDR1 is LNHNV, CDR2 YYDKDF, per germline (reference sequence). CDR3 size: 13 residues. The CDR3 region is CATSPGGGNVLTL. Here the CDR3 DNA reads TGTGCCACCAGCCCGGGCGGGGGCAACGTCCTGACTTTA.

In this sample, this clone turned up many times. The chain combines TRBV11-2 with TRBJ1-1; 12 nucleotides align to TRBD1. The CDR3 runs 14 residues. Germline CDR1 SGHAT, CDR2 FQNNGV. The trim removed 5 bases at V and 6 bases at J, leaving 4 bases unmatched. The CDR3 coding sequence is TGTGCCAGCAGCCTCGGGACAGGGGGCCCTGAAGCTTTCTTT. Protein sequence: CASSLGTGGPEAFF.

This clone was observed at least ten times. This chain connects TRBV5-1 to TRBJ2-2; the match to TRBD2 covers 10 bases. The CDR3 sequence is 16 residues long. Germline V gene sequence: CDR1 SGHRS, CDR2 YFSETQ. The ends lost 3 bases at V and 5 bases at J; junction bases unmatched: 7. CDR3: CASSSASGSQTGELFF. Written as DNA, the CDR3 is TGCGCCAGCAGCTCCGCTAGCGGGAGTCAGACCGGGGAGCTGTTTTTT.